Given below is one T cell receptor beta chain in context. J was trimmed by 6 bases and V by 4 bases; bases with no gene match: 7. The V gene's germline CDR1 is SNHLY and CDR2 FYNNEI. This CDR3 is 15 amino acids long. This sample is part of a study of control samples from healthy donors and cancer patients. The data were produced by immunoSEQ multiplex PCR, yet TCRdb's version contains in-frame clones alone and is incomplete. The sample includes roughly 95,000 clones, roughly 92% seen only once; the top ten take about 2.9%. This receptor was identified in a human donor in good health. The donor label of this sample is uncertain. The sequencing input was blood. This chain uses TRBV2 with TRBJ1-4, with TRBD1 identical over 8 bases. The CDR3 here is CASSGTGTGHEKLFF. The CDR3 DNA is TGTGCCAGCAGTGGAACCGGGACAGGTCATGAAAAACTGTTTTTT.